The next 26 T cell receptor beta chains were all read from a single sample in a study of blood T cell repertoires in COVID-19. The method was immunoSEQ multiplex PCR; TCRdb's version includes in-frame clones alone and lacks a portion of them. The sample contains just under 250,000 clones, 85% to 90% of which appear only once. The sequenced material came from PBMCs or T cells enriched from blood (not recorded which). The origin of the receptors is a young woman who had recovered from COVID-19.

As DNA, the CDR3 is TGTGCCAGCAGTGCCAAACAGGGCTCCTACAATGAGCAGTTCTTC. This translates into CASSAKQGSYNEQFF. J is TRBJ2-1 and V is TRBV7-9, with a weak D call TRBD1 (6 bases). CDR3 length: 15 amino acids. The V end lost 6 bases, the J end lost 0 bases, and 12 bases lay between the germline ends. Germline V gives CDR1 SEHNR, CDR2 FQNEAQ (reference sequence).

On this clone: This CDR3 is also generated by other DNA sequences in the sample. This sequence joins TRBV15 and TRBJ2-2; unclear D gene. The germline V gene has CDR1 LNHNV and CDR2 YYDKDF (reference sequence). The CDR3 runs to 13 residues. V was cut by 0 bases and J by 7 bases, with 6 bases left in between. The CDR3 region has the DNA TGTGCCACCAGCAGAGATCGTAGCGGGGAGCTGTTTTTT. Translated, it gives CATSRDRSGELFF.

On this clone: Other DNA sequences of this sample code for an identical CDR3. This chain uses TRBV27 with TRBJ1-1; D not resolved. Germline CDR1 is MNHEY and CDR2 is SMNVEV (reference sequence). The CDR3 is 13 amino acids. Deletions cut 2 bases from V and 1 base from J, with 5 bases between. The CDR3 spells CASSLGQNTEAFF. The CDR3 region has the DNA TGTGCCAGCAGTTTAGGGCAGAACACTGAAGCTTTCTTT.

V usage is TRBV5-5 and J usage is TRBJ1-1; TRBD1 matches at 9 bases. This CDR3 contains 16 residues. The V segment lost 0 bases and the J segment 10 bases; nucleotides outside the gene matches: 13. Germline CDR1 and CDR2: SGHKS and YYEKEE (reference sequence). The CDR3 DNA sequence: TGTGCCAGCAGCTTGGCCATGGGACAGGGAGGATGGGGAGCTTTCTTT. Amino acids: CASSLAMGQGGWGAFF.

This chain links TRBV19 with TRBJ1-1; no definite D call. There are 13 residues in the CDR3. Germline CDR1 reads LNHDA; CDR2 reads SQIVND (reference sequence). V gave up 5 bases and J gave up 0 bases, with 7 bases separating them. CDR3 amino acids: CASSSTLNTEAFF. The CDR3 coding sequence is TGTGCCAGTAGTTCGACACTGAACACTGAAGCTTTCTTT.

Here the CDR3 DNA reads TGTGCCACCAGCACTCGGGACAGCGATATCTCAGAGACCCAGTACTTC. Its protein is CATSTRDSDISETQYF. The chain couples TRBV15 to TRBJ2-5, with TRBD1 matching 7 bases. Germline trimming cut 4 bases from V and 4 bases from J; bases unmatched to any gene: 12. Germline V gene lookup returns CDR1 LNHNV and CDR2 YYDKDF (reference sequence). The CDR3 loop spans 16 amino acids.

This chain joins TRBV18 and TRBJ1-1, with TRBD1 as a possible D gene (6 bases). This CDR3 has 15 residues. V was trimmed by 3 bases and J by 7 bases, leaving 18 bases between them. Germline loops: CDR1 KGHSH, CDR2 LQKENI. The CDR3 protein is CASSPRTGRSVEAFF. For the CDR3, the DNA is TGTGCCAGCTCACCTCGTACAGGGCGTTCCGTTGAAGCTTTCTTT. Variable domain in full (rest from reference TRBV18 and TRBJ1-1): NAGVMQNPRHLVRRRGQEARLRCSPMKGHSHVYWYRQLPEEGLKFMVYLQKENIIDESGMPKERFSAEFPKEGPSILRIQQVVRGDSAAYFCASSPRTGRSVEAFFGQGTRLTVV.

This clone was observed a few times. This chain uses TRBV11-1 with TRBJ2-5, with D perhaps matching TRBD2 (5 bases). The CDR3 has 14 residues. V was cut by 5 bases and J by 2 bases, with 12 bases left in between. Germline V gene sequence: CDR1 SGHAT, CDR2 FQDESV (reference sequence). CDR3 bases: TGTGCCAGCAGCCGCGGGTTTACGCAAGAGACCCAGTACTTC. It is translated as CASSRGFTQETQYF.

The chain uses TRBV19 and TRBJ1-1; D is ambiguous. The CDR3 totals 15 residues. Germline lookup yields CDR1 LNHDA and CDR2 SQIVND (reference sequence). Trimming shortened V by 1 base and J by 0 bases, and 9 bases separated the two germline ends. The CDR3: CASSIAETLNTEAFF. Written as DNA, the CDR3 is TGTGCCAGTAGTATAGCGGAGACGCTGAACACTGAAGCTTTCTTT.

The V call is TRBV6-2 or TRBV6-3, the J call TRBJ2-1; possibly TRBD2 for D (6 bases). The CDR3 totals 14 residues. V was trimmed by 1 base and J by 6 bases, leaving 10 bases between them. Germline V lookup: CDR1 MNHEY, CDR2 SVGEGT. This CDR3 reads CASSYFVGGNEQFF. For the CDR3, the DNA is TGTGCCAGCAGTTACTTCGTCGGGGGCAATGAGCAGTTCTTC.

The chain employs TRBV28 and TRBJ1-1, with D possibly TRBD1 on 6 matching bases. Germline values: CDR1 MDHEN, CDR2 SYDVKM. This CDR3 comprises 14 residues. The V end lost 8 bases, the J end lost 3 bases, and 16 bases lay between the germline ends. This CDR3 is CASLPGHFYTEAFF. The CDR3 DNA is TGTGCCAGCCTTCCGGGACATTTTTACACTGAAGCTTTCTTT.

The chain combines TRBV30 with TRBJ1-2; D is uncertain. From germline, CDR1 is GTSNPN and CDR2 SVGIG (reference sequence). V was pared by 5 bases and J by 4 bases, with 11 bases between. This CDR3 contains 12 residues. The DNA for the CDR3 is TGTGCCTGGTTATTCCAGGCCTATGGCTACACCTTC. This gives the protein CAWLFQAYGYTF.

The rearrangement links TRBV9 to TRBJ1-1; D remains unclear. V lost 4 bases and J lost 1, with 8 bases in between. The CDR3 has 13 amino acids. Germline lookup yields CDR1 SGDLS and CDR2 YYNGEE. The CDR3 coding sequence is TGTGCCAGCAGCCCCCGGGGGAACACTGAAGCTTTCTTT. It encodes CASSPRGNTEAFF.

The chain joins TRBV30 to TRBJ1-5, with TRBD1 matching over 10 bases. Trimming cost V 0 bases and J 3 bases; bases outside gene matches: 8. CDR3 length: 17 residues. Looked up from germline, CDR1 is GTSNPN and CDR2 is SVGIG (reference sequence). CDR3: CAWSVKGGQGYNQPQHF. CDR3 bases: TGTGCCTGGAGTGTAAAGGGGGGACAGGGGTACAATCAGCCCCAGCATTTT.

The gene calls are TRBV18 and TRBJ2-7, with a tentative D call TRBD2 (6 bases). Trimming shortened V by 3 bases and J by 5 bases, and 14 bases separated the two germline ends. This CDR3 spans 14 amino acids. CDR1 is KGHSH and CDR2 is LQKENI in the germline V gene. In nucleotides, the CDR3 is TGTGCCAGCTCACCCGTGGAGGGATTGGACGAGCAGTACTTC. Protein product: CASSPVEGLDEQYF.

This chain uses TRBV5-5 with TRBJ2-7; no reliable D call. This CDR3 comprises 12 residues. V lost 0 bases and J 4 bases, leaving 5 bases between the germline ends. Germline V gives CDR1 SGHKS, CDR2 YYEKEE (reference sequence). The CDR3 nucleotides read TGTGCCAGCAGCTTGGACGGGTACGAGCAGTACTTC. Residues: CASSLDGYEQYF.

The CDR3 spells CASSLSAGGFGYTF. Written as DNA, the CDR3 is TGTGCCAGCAGTTTATCGGCAGGGGGCTTCGGCTACACCTTC. The chain is built from TRBV27 and TRBJ1-2; 8 nucleotides match TRBD1. There are 14 residues in the CDR3. The V gene's germline CDR1 is MNHEY and CDR2 SMNVEV (reference sequence). V lost 0 bases and J lost 8; bases outside the gene matches: 5.

The chain is built from TRBV30 and TRBJ2-1; 8 nucleotides line up with TRBD2. J was trimmed by 7 bases and V by 5 bases; bases with no gene match: 10. The CDR3 covers 14 residues. CDR1 is GTSNPN, CDR2 SVGIG, per germline (reference sequence). The CDR3 DNA is TGTGCCTGGTCGGCGGTAGCGGGGCTAAATGAGCAGTTCTTC. This gives the protein CAWSAVAGLNEQFF.

V gene TRBV19 combines with J gene TRBJ1-5; D may be TRBD1 (5 bases). V lost 8 bases, J lost 7 bases, and 15 bases lay in between. Germline V CDR1 and CDR2: LNHDA, SQIVND (reference sequence). CDR3 length: 13 amino acids. This CDR3 reads CASSGQGRQPQHF. CDR3 nucleotides: TGTGCCAGTTCCGGCCAGGGTAGACAGCCCCAGCATTTT.

In its sample, this clone was seen once. This chain's CDR3 is CASANRVDTIYF. The CDR3 nucleotides are TGTGCCAGCGCTAACAGGGTTGACACCATATATTTT. The chain uses TRBV28 and TRBJ1-3; a possible D gene is TRBD1 (6 bases). This CDR3 comprises 12 residues. CDR1 is MDHEN, CDR2 SYDVKM, per germline. Trimming took 8 bases from V and 8 from J, leaving 13 bases between them.

This clone has a single count. The chain links TRBV7-9 to TRBJ1-2; no clear D gene. Trimming cost V 2 bases and J 0 bases, with 13 bases left between them. The CDR3 extends over 16 amino acids. From germline, CDR1 is SEHNR and CDR2 FQNEAQ (reference sequence). The CDR3 DNA follows: TGTGCCAGCAGCTTAATTATACACCCGACTAACTATGGCTACACCTTC. Translation: CASSLIIHPTNYGYTF.

V gene TRBV7-8 combines with J gene TRBJ1-1, with D tentatively TRBD1 (5 bases). V was trimmed by 1 base and J by 5 bases, leaving 8 bases between them. Germline V gene lookup returns CDR1 SGHVS and CDR2 FQNEAQ. The CDR3 has 13 amino acids. The CDR3 sequence: CASSLGGRTEAFF. The CDR3 coding sequence is TGTGCCAGCAGCTTAGGGGGCAGGACTGAAGCTTTCTTT. Using reference TRBV7-8 and TRBJ1-1 for the parts outside the CDR3, the full variable domain is GAGVSQSPRYKVAKRGQDVALRCDPISGHVSLFWYQQALGQGPEFLTYFQNEAQLDKSGLPSDRFFAERPEGSVSTLKIQRTQQEDSAVYLCASSLGGRTEAFFGQGTRLTVV.

The rearrangement uses TRBV5-1 and TRBJ1-3, with 7 bases lining up with TRBD1. V trimming: 4 bases; J trimming: 0 bases; junction bases outside the gene matches: 7. Germline loops: CDR1 SGHRS, CDR2 YFSETQ. This CDR3 spans 16 amino acids. The CDR3 reads CASSEDRSYSGNTIYF. Here the CDR3 DNA reads TGCGCCAGCAGCGAGGACAGGTCCTACTCTGGAAACACCATATATTTT.

This chain uses TRBV6-1 with TRBJ2-3, with 9 nucleotides matching TRBD2. Germline lookup yields CDR1 MNHNS and CDR2 SASEGT. The CDR3 loop spans 16 amino acids. V lost 1 base, J lost 5 bases, and 7 bases stayed unmatched. The CDR3 nucleotides read TGTGCCAGCAGTGAAGTCCTAGCGGGACTGGAAGATACGCAGTATTTT. It codes for CASSEVLAGLEDTQYF.

The chain has TRBV7-9 and TRBJ2-1; 10 bases line up with TRBD2. The junction had 15 bases not matched to a gene; V was cut back by 7 bases and J by 9 bases. The CDR3 has 16 amino acids. Germline V gene sequence: CDR1 SEHNR, CDR2 FQNEAQ (reference sequence). CDR3 DNA: TGTGCCAGCACCCCAGGGCTCGGGACTAGCGTGACTGAGCAGTTCTTC. Protein: CASTPGLGTSVTEQFF.

This sequence joins TRBV28 and TRBJ2-7; 7 bases are a match to TRBD1. Looked up from germline, CDR1 is MDHEN and CDR2 is SYDVKM. This CDR3 spans 15 amino acids. V shed 6 bases, J shed 0 bases, and the junction held 8 bases outside the gene matches. CDR3 loop: CASRLERGPSYEQYF. CDR3 nucleotides: TGTGCCAGCAGGCTGGAAAGGGGGCCCTCCTACGAGCAGTACTTC.